This T cell receptor (beta chain) stems from a study of T cell repertoires in cytomegalovirus infection (dated by TCRdb to the late 2010s). Concerning the study at large: Donor HLA type was relevant to the analysis, as public TCR beta signatures indicated carriage of CMV infection together with the matching HLA type.

The investigation overall reported the following: In the ex vivo response, HLA-C-restricted CMV-specific TCR beta clonotypes were dominant, and in two of eight donors the single most frequent clonotype came from this HLA-C-restricted group. Carriers of CMV infection plus the relevant HLA type were discriminated by the cumulative frequency of public TCR beta family members in the study cohort and in an independent roughly 380-donor cohort.

Sequenced using an Illumina HiSeq 1500. Clones were called with MiXCR by TCRdb after fastp trimmed the public reads at Q25, and only in-frame beta chains were retained. Every entry covers one CDR3 protein and lists the most common genes and DNA from its rows. The sample table shows roughly 320,000 distinct CDR3 sequences, and over 7.5% are seen once. The top ten clones comprise 3.5% to 4.5% of the sample. On this clonotype: Its antigen remains unidentified. No clone much larger than this one lies a single base away; base qualities are absent.

Including the terminal cysteine and phenylalanine, the CDR3 comprises 16 residues. Only the CDR3 part of the read is kept: 48 bases, read in frame from the first base. The germline V gene gives CDR1 as SGHDT and CDR2 as YYEEEE. V lost 1 base and J lost 4 bases; the stretch between them is 17 bases long. The V gene is TRBV5-6 and the J gene is TRBJ1-1; a tentative D match to TRBD1 spans 6 bases. This clonotype originated in a human donor in good health (CMV status not recorded). Some clones in this sample may be carry-over from other donors' samples. The source material was PBMCs. DNA sequence: TGTGCCAGCAGCTTGACTGCTGGCACGGGGGCCACTGAAGCTTTCTTT. Its protein is CASSLTAGTGATEAFF.